This TCR beta chain was captured in a study of beta chain features in type 1 diabetes. Background on the study: Patients did not differ from healthy donors in age, gender or cell yield. Examination covered around 98 million sorted cells spanning all samples. Notes on the study in general: A potential PCR bias toward shorter templates would be equal in patient and control samples.

What was sequenced were expressed TCRB transcripts, since all of the isolated RNA had been reverse transcribed. Profiling relied on immunoSEQ multiplex PCR, and the TCRdb table lists in-frame clones only, not all of them. The repertoire holds under 950,000 clones, about 17% seen once, with 0.02% to 0.025% in the top ten. Germline V CDR1 and CDR2: SGHTA, FQGNSA. V was trimmed by 7 bases and J by 4 bases, leaving 16 bases between them. The CDR3 spans 14 residues. In this sample, this clone turned up a few times. Antigen specificity is unknown. J is TRBJ1-2 and V is TRBV7-2; TRBD1 is a possible D gene (5 bases). The sequenced sample was naive CD4+ T cells from blood. The TCR comes from a young woman in good health. CDR3 bases: TGTGCCAGCATCCCCCCGCGGAGGGGCTATGGCTACACCTTC. Protein product: CASIPPRRGYGYTF.